This T cell receptor (beta chain) was profiled in a study of PD-1 blockade in classical Hodgkin lymphoma. As to time point: cycle 4 day 1 (C4D1), after around six weeks of nivolumab. Each of the patients experienced relapse following autologous stem cell transplantation, and their brentuximab vedotin exposure differed. Progressive disease, partial response or complete response was each patient's best response. Looked up from germline, CDR1 is MNHNS and CDR2 is SASEGT. The CDR3 is 14 amino acids. V shed 0 bases and J 11 bases; nucleotides not matched to a gene: 7. The assay was immunoSEQ multiplex PCR, and TCRdb's table has in-frame clones only and misses some. The table includes roughly 48,000 clones, roughly 86% detected once. Overall study results and limits: Factors driving the repertoire differences, possibly disease activity or prior therapy, remain undefined.

The sample holds one count of this clone. The antigen remains undetermined. The genes are TRBV6-1 and TRBJ2-1; 7 nucleotides match TRBD1. This TCR derives from a human donor with classical Hodgkin lymphoma. The specimen was peripheral blood mononuclear cells (PBMCs), collected before the fourth cycle of nivolumab. The CDR3 sequence: CASSEAPGTDKQFF. The CDR3 coding sequence is TGTGCCAGCAGTGAAGCCCCCGGGACAGATAAGCAGTTCTTC.